The clone carrying this T cell receptor (beta chain) was found a few times. The source of the sample is a study of OX40 agonist ivuxolimab in advanced cancers. Produced via immunoSEQ multiplex PCR; TCRdb's table is partial and in-frame only. The table lists around 37,000 clones, 75% to 85% of them singletons, with approximately 22% in the top ten. The clonotype comes from an adult with an advanced solid tumor such as melanoma, head and neck, liver or kidney cancer. The sample was CD4+ or CD8+ T cells sorted from blood, taken in a trial of the OX40 agonist ivuxolimab.

In nucleotides, the CDR3 is TGTGCCAGCAGCCCCTGGACTGAGGAGACCCAGTACTTC. Amino acids: CASSPWTEETQYF. V is TRBV7-3 and J is TRBJ2-5; D is possibly TRBD2 (5 bases). The length of the CDR3 is 13 residues. The V gene's germline CDR1 is SGHTA and CDR2 FQGTGA. V lost 5 bases and J lost 5, with 12 bases in between. Full variable domain (outside the CDR3, taken from reference TRBV7-3 and TRBJ2-5): GAGVSQTPSNKVTEKGKYVELRCDPISGHTALYWYRQSLGQGPEFLIYFQGTGAADDSGLPNDRFFAVRPEGSVSTLKIQRTERGDSAVYLCASSPWTEETQYFGPGTRLLVL.